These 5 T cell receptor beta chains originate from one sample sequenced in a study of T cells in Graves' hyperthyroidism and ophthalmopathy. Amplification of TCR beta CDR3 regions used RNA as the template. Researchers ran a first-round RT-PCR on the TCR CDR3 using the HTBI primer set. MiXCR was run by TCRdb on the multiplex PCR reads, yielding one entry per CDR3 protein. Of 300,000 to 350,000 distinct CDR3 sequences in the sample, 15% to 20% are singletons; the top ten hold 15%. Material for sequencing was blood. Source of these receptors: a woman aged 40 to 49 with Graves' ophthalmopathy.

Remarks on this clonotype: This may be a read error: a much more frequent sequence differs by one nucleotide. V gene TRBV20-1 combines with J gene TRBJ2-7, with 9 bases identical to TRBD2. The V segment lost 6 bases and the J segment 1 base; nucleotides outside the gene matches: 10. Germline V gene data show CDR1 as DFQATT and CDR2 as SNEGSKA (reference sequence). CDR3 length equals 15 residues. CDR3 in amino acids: CSAESQREASYEQYF. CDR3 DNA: TGCAGTGCGGAGTCACAGCGGGAGGCATCCTACGAGCAGTACTTC.

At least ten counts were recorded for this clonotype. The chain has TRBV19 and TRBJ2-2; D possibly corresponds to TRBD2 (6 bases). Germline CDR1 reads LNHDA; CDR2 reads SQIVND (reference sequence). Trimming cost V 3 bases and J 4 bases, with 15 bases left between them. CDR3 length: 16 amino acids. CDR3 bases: TGTGCCAGTAGTATCGGGGGTTTGTTTGGCACCGGGGAGCTGTTTTTT. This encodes CASSIGGLFGTGELFF.

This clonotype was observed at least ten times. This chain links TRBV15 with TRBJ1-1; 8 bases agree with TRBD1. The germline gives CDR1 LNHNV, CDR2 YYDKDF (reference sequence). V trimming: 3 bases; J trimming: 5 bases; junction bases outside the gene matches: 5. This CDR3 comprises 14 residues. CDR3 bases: TGTGCCACCAGCAGGGACAGGGACGGGACTGAAGCTTTCTTT. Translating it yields CATSRDRDGTEAFF.

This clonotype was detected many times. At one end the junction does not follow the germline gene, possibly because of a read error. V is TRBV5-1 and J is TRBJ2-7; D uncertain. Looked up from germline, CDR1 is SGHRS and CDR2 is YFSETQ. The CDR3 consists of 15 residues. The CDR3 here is CASSLAWEPPYEQYF. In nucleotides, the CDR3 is TGCGCCAGCAGCTTGGCCTGGGAACCTCCCTACGAACAGTACTTC. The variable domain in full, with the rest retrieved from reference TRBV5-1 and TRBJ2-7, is KAGVTQTPRYLIKTRGQQVTLSCSPISGHRSVSWYQQTPGQGLQFLFEYFSETQRNKGNFPGRFSGRQFSNSRSEMNVSTLELGDSALYLCASSLAWEPPYEQYFGPGTRLTVT.

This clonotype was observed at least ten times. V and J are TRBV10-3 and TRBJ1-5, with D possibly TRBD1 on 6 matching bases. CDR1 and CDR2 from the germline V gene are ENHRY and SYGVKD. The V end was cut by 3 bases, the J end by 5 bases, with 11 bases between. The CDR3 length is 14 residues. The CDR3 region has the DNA TGTGCCATCAGTGACAGGGGCCAAGATCAGCCCCAGCATTTT. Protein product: CAISDRGQDQPQHF.